This TCR beta chain was identified in a study of PD-1 blockade in classical Hodgkin lymphoma (dated by TCRdb to the early 2020s). In the study overall: Nivolumab dosing was 3 mg/kg intravenously every 2 weeks, continuing until either disease progression or unacceptable toxicity. To define a peripheral blood immune signature of response to PD-1 blockade in classical Hodgkin lymphoma, the study combined TCR beta sequencing with CyTOF.

Per the germline V gene, MDHEN is the CDR1 and SYDVKM is the CDR2. The germline V end is reduced by 6 bases and the J end by 0 bases; junction bases left unmatched: 10. The CDR3 contains 17 residues, cysteine and phenylalanine counted. Of all the DNA, just the CDR3 is kept, 51 bases in frame from base 1. Genomic DNA was extracted with the Qiagen DNeasy kit from unsorted PBMCs and from negatively selected CD4+ and CD8+ fractions. TCR beta CDR3 regions were amplified by immunoSEQ multiplex PCR using primers annealing to V and J segments. Amplification bias was minimized using a synthetic immune receptor repertoire, and residual bias was removed computationally after sequencing. In the source study's methods: Custom Python scripts were used to quantify repertoire diversity as the Shannon entropy index. Unsorted, CD4+ and CD8+ repertoires were analyzed separately, except for combined analyses in which CD4+ and CD8+ sequences were merged in silico. A clone counted as expanded when the clone's frequency after treatment rose at least 2-fold relative to C1D1, and clones undetected at baseline were given a pseudocount of 0.5. Singleton clones were defined as clones with 0 or 1 copy at C1D1, and non-singleton clones were defined as clones with 2 or more copies. Clones expanded in unsorted samples were labelled as CD4+, CD8+ or unknown by matching protein sequences in sorted samples from the same patient. Wilcoxon tests on paired samples were used to test changes in diversity from C1D1 to C4D1. Held by TCRdb, this immuneACCESS table contains in-frame sequences only and omits some clones. Under half of the omission traces to an unresolved V gene where checked; the cause of the rest is unknown. D and trimming come from the DNA, and the V and J calls and clone size come from that table. Present in this sample are 50,000 or so clones, around 74% of which were seen just once. The top ten clonotypes cover 10% to 15% of the sample.

As regards this clone: What antigen it recognizes has not been identified. No base quality values were provided; no much bigger clone lies one nucleotide off.

This specimen's time point label, interpreted: cycle 4 day 1 (C4D1), after 5 to 7 weeks of nivolumab. Every trial patient had relapsed following autologous stem cell transplantation, and prior brentuximab vedotin exposure was what differed among cohorts A, B and C. The trial cohort included fewer than 60 patients with relapsed/refractory classical Hodgkin lymphoma, and each patient had a best overall response of complete response, partial response or progressive disease. Single-agent nivolumab was administered to trial patients in the multi-cohort phase II CheckMate 205 trial. An independent review committee assessed best overall response using the 2007 International Working Group response criteria. Trial PBMCs were collected just before the start of nivolumab (C1D1) and during therapy at cycle 2 day 1 and cycle 4 day 1. After peripheral blood was drawn into 8 mL Vacutainer Cell Preparation Tubes, PBMCs were isolated by centrifugation and then cryopreserved.

Results the study describes overall, beyond this receptor: Lower diversity was observed in patients in whom nivolumab was started less than 1 year after ASCT, and these patients were excluded from later analyses so that confounding by immune reconstitution would be avoided. By C4D1, a significant rise was seen in CD4+ TCR diversity but not in CD8+ TCR diversity (p=0.0027 vs p=0.16), and the rise was most apparent among complete responders (p=0.02). The study was limited to a single clinical trial cohort, and causes of repertoire differences, possibly disease activity or prior therapy, remained undefined. Among trial patients, those achieving complete response had baseline diversity similar to that of newly diagnosed patients, while diversity was significantly lower in partial responders and progressors. Newly diagnosed patients were reported to have lower baseline TCR diversity than healthy donors, and relapsed/refractory patients were reported to have lower baseline TCR diversity still.

Sequenced material: peripheral blood mononuclear cells (PBMCs), taken before the fourth cycle of nivolumab. The chain was built from TRBV28 and TRBJ1-1, with TRBD1 identical over 10 junction bases. The clonotype comes from a human donor with classical Hodgkin lymphoma. The CDR3 here reads CASRGTGVAWMNTEAFF. The DNA sequence is TGTGCCAGCAGAGGGACAGGGGTTGCTTGGATGAACACTGAAGCTTTCTTT.